Below are 26 T cell receptor beta chains sequenced from a single sample in a study of shared clonotypes between healthy human individuals. The assay was immunoSEQ multiplex PCR, and TCRdb's table has in-frame clones only and misses some. The sample contains 1,400,000 or so clones, approximately 98.5% of which appear only once. Input material: naive CD4+ T cells sorted from blood. Subset defined: CD45RA+ positively selected. Every receptor here comes from a man aged 30-40 years in good health.

V usage is TRBV6-5 and J usage is TRBJ2-1; D gene ambiguous. CDR1 and CDR2 from the germline V gene are MNHEY and SVGAGI. This CDR3 comprises 13 residues. V was cut by 6 bases and J by 2 bases, with 8 bases left in between. The CDR3 nucleotides are TGTGCCAGCAGAAGAGACGCCTACAATGAGCAGTTCTTC. This encodes CASRRDAYNEQFF.

The V call is TRBV28, the J call TRBJ2-7, with D possibly being TRBD1 (5 bases). This CDR3 comprises 14 residues. The V and J ends lost 6 bases and 6 bases respectively, with 18 bases between them. CDR1 is MDHEN, CDR2 SYDVKM, per germline. This CDR3 reads CASSRQRRLVEQYF. In nucleotides, the CDR3 is TGTGCCAGCAGCAGACAGCGACGTCTGGTCGAGCAGTACTTC. Full variable domain (remainder filled in from reference TRBV28 and TRBJ2-7): DVKVTQSSRYLVKRTGEKVFLECVQDMDHENMFWYRQDPGLGLRLIYFSYDVKMKEKGDIPEGYSVSREKKERFSLILESASTNQTSMYLCASSRQRRLVEQYFGPGTRLTVT.

The DNA of the CDR3 is TGCGCCAGCAGCAAAACTAGCGGGGTCTACGAGCAGTACTTC. Translating it yields CASSKTSGVYEQYF. The chain links TRBV5-1 to TRBJ2-7, with 10 bases matching TRBD2. Germline V lookup: CDR1 SGHRS, CDR2 YFSETQ. This CDR3 spans 14 amino acids. The V and J ends lost 4 bases and 3 bases, in that order; junction bases with no gene match: 4.

The chain has TRBV30 and TRBJ1-5; no reliable D call. Looked up from germline, CDR1 is GTSNPN and CDR2 is SVGIG (reference sequence). V was cut by 2 bases and J by 4 bases, with 6 bases left in between. The CDR3 covers 12 residues. The CDR3 DNA reads as TGTGCCTGGAGTCCCGCTAATCAGCCCCAGCATTTT. Translated, it gives CAWSPANQPQHF.

The chain recombines TRBV18 with TRBJ2-7; D is perhaps TRBD1 (6 bases). CDR3 length equals 16 residues. V lost 2 bases and J lost 0, with 14 bases in between. Germline V CDR1 and CDR2: KGHSH, LQKENI. CDR3 amino acids: CASSPGSGTSSYEQYF. As DNA, the CDR3 is TGTGCCAGCTCACCAGGGTCCGGGACAAGCTCCTACGAGCAGTACTTC.

The rearrangement links TRBV11-2 to TRBJ2-3, with no clear D. Trimming took off 5 bases at V and 4 bases at J, with 4 bases between the two ends. This CDR3 comprises 11 residues. Per the germline V gene, CDR1 is SGHAT and CDR2 is FQNNGV. This CDR3 reads CASSQADTQYF. The CDR3, as DNA: TGTGCCAGCAGCCAGGCAGATACGCAGTATTTT.

This clone has just one count. The rearrangement uses TRBV9 and TRBJ1-4; 7 bases agree with TRBD1. Trimming took 3 bases from V and 3 from J; bases not matched to a gene: 11. The CDR3 is 17 residues long. Germline-derived CDR1 and CDR2 are SGDLS and YYNGEE. The CDR3 DNA reads as TGTGCCAGCAGCGGAGGGGAGGGGGCGGGCCCTAATGAAAAACTGTTTTTT. Translation gives CASSGGEGAGPNEKLFF.

The chain combines TRBV19 with TRBJ1-1; D is possibly TRBD1 (5 bases). The length of the CDR3 is 13 residues. V was trimmed by 6 bases and J by 5 bases, leaving 13 bases between them. Germline V CDR1 and CDR2: LNHDA, SQIVND (reference sequence). The CDR3 region is CASSQQVRTEAFF. CDR3 sequence (DNA): TGTGCCAGTAGCCAACAGGTGCGGACTGAAGCTTTCTTT.

This chain joins TRBV6-5 and TRBJ1-2, with 10 positions matching TRBD1. The CDR3 is made up of 16 amino acids. With 0 bases clipped from V and 8 bases from J, the junction kept 9 bases outside the gene matches. Per the germline V gene, CDR1 is MNHEY and CDR2 is SVGAGI. DNA of the CDR3: TGTGCCAGCAGTTACTCGTTCCGGGACAGGGGATTGGGCTACACCTTC. It codes for CASSYSFRDRGLGYTF.

The chain carries TRBV18 and TRBJ1-4, with 7 bases fitting TRBD1. Trimming took 6 bases from V and 5 from J; bases not matched to a gene: 12. Germline-derived CDR1 and CDR2 are KGHSH and LQKENI. The CDR3 contains 16 residues. The CDR3 region is CASSAGRGLSNEKLFF. The CDR3 DNA is TGTGCCAGCTCTGCGGGGAGGGGGCTCTCCAATGAAAAACTGTTTTTT.

V gene TRBV28 combines with J gene TRBJ1-2; D is possibly TRBD1 (6 bases). Germline assignment: CDR1 MDHEN and CDR2 SYDVKM. The V and J ends lost 5 bases and 5 bases respectively, with 15 bases between them. The CDR3 has 14 amino acids. The CDR3 sequence: CASSGTGARYGYTF. In nucleotides, the CDR3 is TGTGCCAGCAGTGGCACGGGGGCGAGGTATGGCTACACCTTC.

The V call is TRBV7-9, the J call TRBJ2-1; D unclear. The CDR3 contains 13 residues. The germline V gene has CDR1 SEHNR and CDR2 FQNEAQ (reference sequence). V was cut by 1 base and J by 5 bases, with 6 bases left in between. The CDR3 loop is CASSLGSHNEQFF. The CDR3 region has the DNA TGTGCCAGCAGCTTAGGATCCCACAATGAGCAGTTCTTC.

The V and J genes are TRBV5-1 and TRBJ2-2; TRBD1 aligns across 7 bases. With 4 bases clipped from V and 6 bases from J, the junction kept 9 bases outside the gene matches. CDR1 is SGHRS and CDR2 is YFSETQ in the germline V gene. This CDR3 region has 15 residues. CDR3 in amino acids: CASSRGQATAGELFF. The CDR3 DNA reads as TGCGCCAGCAGCCGCGGACAGGCGACGGCCGGGGAGCTGTTTTTT.

Details on this clone: Other DNA sequences in this specimen translate into the identical CDR3. This chain uses TRBV14 with TRBJ1-1; D is undetermined. Between the trimmed V and J ends, which lost 3 bases and 2 bases, there was a span of 4 bases. Per germline, CDR1 SGHDN and CDR2 FVKESK. This CDR3 comprises 12 residues. The CDR3 is CASSQRNTEAFF. In DNA, the CDR3 is TGTGCCAGCAGCCAGAGAAACACTGAAGCTTTCTTT.

The chain is built from TRBV30 and TRBJ2-1; 7 bases agree with TRBD1. The germline CDR1 and CDR2 sequences are GTSNPN and SVGIG (reference sequence). With 2 bases clipped from V and 4 bases from J, the junction kept 2 bases outside the gene matches. This CDR3 has 13 residues. The CDR3 is CAWSRDSYNEQFF. Written as DNA, the CDR3 is TGTGCCTGGAGTAGGGACAGTTACAATGAGCAGTTCTTC.

About this clone: Other DNA sequences in the same sample also yield this CDR3. The rearrangement links TRBV7-9 to TRBJ2-7, with D uncertain. V was shortened by 6 bases and J by 0 bases, with 6 bases between the two germline ends. There are 12 residues in the CDR3. Per germline, CDR1 SEHNR and CDR2 FQNEAQ (reference sequence). The CDR3 DNA sequence: TGTGCCAGCAGTTCTAGCTCCTACGAGCAGTACTTC. Translated, it gives CASSSSSYEQYF. The full variable domain, completed using reference TRBV7-9 and TRBJ2-7, is DTGVSQNPRHKITKRGQNVTFRCDPISEHNRLYWYRQTLGQGPEFLTYFQNEAQLEKSRLLSDRFSAERPKGSFSTLEIQRTEQGDSAMYLCASSSSSYEQYFGPGTRLTVT.

CDR3 bases: TGCGCCAGCAGTCCGGGACAGACAGAGACCCAGTACTTC. It translates to CASSPGQTETQYF. The V and J genes are TRBV5-1 and TRBJ2-5; 7 nucleotides match TRBD1. Trimming cost V 5 bases and J 4 bases; bases outside gene matches: 5. The CDR3 totals 13 residues. Germline assignment: CDR1 SGHRS and CDR2 YFSETQ.

This clone was seen a single time. For the CDR3, the DNA is TGTGCCAGCAGCCCAGGGCCCTACAATGAGCAGTTCTTC. Its translation: CASSPGPYNEQFF. The J gene is TRBJ2-1, the V gene TRBV7-7; TRBD1 is a possible D gene (5 bases). The CDR3 spans 13 residues. Germline values: CDR1 SSHAT, CDR2 FNYEAQ (reference sequence). V lost 5 bases to trimming and J lost 2 bases, with 7 bases between them.

The chain recombines TRBV29-1 with TRBJ2-1; no definite D call. Germline lookup yields CDR1 SQVTM and CDR2 ANQGSEA. V was trimmed by 6 bases and J by 7 bases, leaving 13 bases between them. This CDR3 spans 12 amino acids. CDR3 region: CSVTQRANEQFF. The CDR3 DNA is TGCAGCGTGACCCAACGAGCGAATGAGCAGTTCTTC.

V is TRBV5-4 and J is TRBJ2-7; D possibly uses TRBD1 or TRBD2 (5 bases each). V was clipped by 4 bases and J by 2 bases, with 13 bases between them. Germline lookup yields CDR1 SGHNT and CDR2 YYREEE (reference sequence). The CDR3 has 14 amino acids. The CDR3 bases are TGTGCCAGCAGCCCGGGACCGCCTCCCTACGAGCAGTACTTC. It encodes CASSPGPPPYEQYF.

This rearrangement joins TRBV7-3 to TRBJ2-7, with a tentative D call TRBD2 (6 bases). Trimming removed 1 base at V and 1 base at J, with 14 bases between. This CDR3 contains 16 residues. Germline V gives CDR1 SGHTA, CDR2 FQGTGA. CDR3 region: CASSLSLLAPSYEQYF. In DNA form, the CDR3 reads TGTGCCAGCAGCTTAAGTCTACTAGCCCCTTCCTACGAGCAGTACTTC.

The V gene is TRBV28, the J gene TRBJ2-7; D is ambiguous. Trimming pared 8 bases from V and 4 bases from J, leaving 12 bases between. Germline loops: CDR1 MDHEN, CDR2 SYDVKM. The CDR3 contains 12 residues. The DNA for the CDR3 is TGTGCCAGCTACACGGGTGGGTACGAGCAGTACTTC. Translation gives CASYTGGYEQYF.

CDR3 region: CASRNAGQHNEQFF. In DNA, the CDR3 is TGTGCCAGCAGAAACGCCGGACAGCACAATGAGCAGTTCTTC. The chain recombines TRBV6-5 with TRBJ2-1; D perhaps matches TRBD1 (6 bases). CDR1 MNHEY and CDR2 SVGAGI come from the germline V gene. The CDR3 runs to 14 residues. Between the trimmed V and J ends, which lost 6 bases and 5 bases, there was a span of 14 bases.

The CDR3 region has the DNA TGTGCCAGCAGTCGAACAGGGGGCATTAACTATGGCTACACCTTC. It specifies CASSRTGGINYGYTF. This chain uses TRBV28 with TRBJ1-2, with 9 bases that match TRBD1. This CDR3 has 15 amino acids. Looked up from germline, CDR1 is MDHEN and CDR2 is SYDVKM. Trimming removed 5 bases from V and 1 base from J; junction bases left unmatched: 5.

The chain employs TRBV7-8 and TRBJ1-2; no reliable D call. The CDR3 runs 10 residues. V lost 7 bases, J lost 6 bases, and 6 bases lay in between. Germline V gene lookup returns CDR1 SGHVS and CDR2 FQNEAQ. CDR3 in DNA: TGTGCCAGCACGGAGGATGGCTACACCTTC. Translation: CASTEDGYTF.

The chain recombines TRBV10-2 with TRBJ2-2, with D unresolved. This CDR3 contains 14 residues. V lost 8 bases and J 0 bases, leaving 10 bases between the germline ends. The germline V gene has CDR1 WSHSY and CDR2 SAAADI. The CDR3 DNA reads TGCGCCAGCCTAGGGATCACGAACACCGGGGAGCTGTTTTTT. This gives the protein CASLGITNTGELFF.